Following are 8 T cell receptor beta chains from one sample sequenced in a study of cytomegalovirus exposure and HLA in healthy donors (dated 2017 in TCRdb). The library relied on the immunoSEQ multiplex PCR assay. Entries here come from immuneACCESS through TCRdb and include only in-frame sequences with V and J called. Some clones fail to appear in such tables; in the studies checked, an unresolved V gene covers under half of the shortfall, and the cause of the remainder is unknown. This sample gives 45,000 to 65,000 clones in total; roughly nine tenths of them show up just once. 15% of the sample comes from the top ten. Sequenced: PBMCs. The source is a woman under 30 in good health and CMV-seronegative.

This chain links TRBV6-1 with TRBJ2-5, with TRBD1 as a possible D gene (6 bases). The germline gives CDR1 MNHNS, CDR2 SASEGT. The V end was cut by 6 bases, the J end by 3 bases, with 11 bases between. The CDR3 totals 13 residues. In nucleotides, the CDR3 is TGTGCCAGCAGCCCCTCAGGGGAAGAGACCCAGTACTTC. Protein sequence: CASSPSGEETQYF.

The V call is TRBV19, the J call TRBJ1-2; 7 bases match TRBD1. The CDR3 totals 15 residues. Germline CDR1 and CDR2: LNHDA and SQIVND (reference sequence). V trimming: 5 bases; J trimming: 2 bases; junction bases outside the gene matches: 8. The chain's CDR3 is CASSPGGRLNYGYTF. The CDR3 DNA follows: TGTGCCAGTAGTCCAGGGGGACGGTTAAACTATGGCTACACCTTC.

This clone was seen more than once but under ten times. The chain links TRBV19 to TRBJ1-2; tentative D call: TRBD1 (5 bases). CDR1 and CDR2 from the germline V gene are LNHDA and SQIVND (reference sequence). V shed 5 bases and J shed 4 bases, with 11 bases lying between them. The CDR3 spans 13 residues. The CDR3, as DNA: TGTGCCAGTAGTGTCAGGGACTTCTATGGCTACACCTTC. This codes for CASSVRDFYGYTF.

This clone was detected once. The chain uses TRBV28 and TRBJ2-7, with 13 positions matching TRBD2. The CDR3 length is 15 residues. V was pared by 7 bases and J by 6 bases, with 9 bases of the junction left unmatched. Germline V gene data show CDR1 as MDHEN and CDR2 as SYDVKM. The CDR3 loop reads CASTLTGTSGIEQYF. CDR3 in DNA: TGTGCCAGCACGCTCACCGGGACTAGCGGGATCGAGCAGTACTTC.

The chain carries TRBV4-1 and TRBJ2-1; the match to TRBD2 covers 11 bases. With 3 bases clipped from V and 4 bases from J, the junction kept 11 bases outside the gene matches. Germline V gives CDR1 MGHRA, CDR2 YSYEKL. The length of the CDR3 is 18 residues. The DNA for the CDR3 is TGCGCCAGCAGCCAGGGAGAACCGGGACTAGCGGTTTACAATGAGCAGTTCTTC. Its translation: CASSQGEPGLAVYNEQFF.

V gene TRBV2 combines with J gene TRBJ2-1; D may be TRBD1 (7 bases). Trimming removed 6 bases from V and 3 bases from J, with 15 bases in between. The CDR3 consists of 15 residues. Germline assignment: CDR1 SNHLY and CDR2 FYNNEI. CDR3 sequence reads: CASSAGGGHYNEQFF. The CDR3 DNA sequence: TGTGCCAGCAGCGCTGGAGGGGGCCACTACAATGAGCAGTTCTTC.

This clone showed up just once. The chain recombines TRBV27 with TRBJ2-1, with 7 bases aligning to TRBD2. Germline V gives CDR1 MNHEY, CDR2 SMNVEV (reference sequence). The V and J ends lost 3 bases and 4 bases, in that order; junction bases with no gene match: 9. The CDR3 runs 16 residues. The CDR3 region has the DNA TGTGCCAGCAGTTTGTCGAGCGGGGATCTATACAATGAGCAGTTCTTC. This encodes CASSLSSGDLYNEQFF.

The chain employs TRBV10-1 and TRBJ2-3; no definite D call. The CDR3 is 13 residues long. Trimming left V 6 bases short and J 6 bases short, with 13 bases between. Per the germline V gene, CDR1 is WNHNN and CDR2 is SYGVQD (reference sequence). CDR3 loop: CASSAATWDTQYF. The CDR3 nucleotides read TGCGCCAGCAGCGCCGCTACTTGGGATACGCAGTATTTT.